This record covers a single T cell receptor beta chain. Its cognate antigen is unknown. TCRdb keeps only in-frame clones here, not all; method: immunoSEQ multiplex PCR. Of 130,000 or so clones listed, roughly 80% were seen once; the top ten hold under 35%. These data come from a study of cytotoxic CD8 clonotypes in ibrutinib-treated CLL. Study-level findings and limits: Baseline-level clonality went beyond age-matched healthy donors and moved in step with circulating CD8+ T-cell counts. Private clonotypes, not public ones, expanded at ibrutinib response.

The CDR3 is made up of 16 amino acids. V lost 0 bases, J lost 2 bases, and 6 bases stayed unmatched. Germline loops: CDR1 SGHTA, CDR2 FQGNSA. The V and J genes are TRBV7-2 and TRBJ2-7; 8 bases match TRBD1. The clonotype was recovered from a human donor with chronic lymphocytic leukemia. The source was PBMCs, collected after 12 months of ibrutinib treatment. The CDR3 spells CASSLALQGAAYEQYF. The DNA of the CDR3 is TGTGCCAGCAGCTTAGCCTTGCAGGGGGCCGCCTACGAGCAGTACTTC.